A selection of T cell receptor beta chains follows, all from one sample in a study of T cells in Graves' hyperthyroidism and ophthalmopathy. From the multiplex PCR reads, TCRdb called clonotypes with MiXCR, one entry per CDR3 protein. Here the sample spans 660,000 or so distinct CDR3 sequences, 45% being singletons. Sequencing was carried out using peripheral blood or thyroid tissue (not recorded which). The source is an adult man with Graves' disease, either hyperthyroidism or ophthalmopathy (not recorded which). Both conserved end residues are part of each CDR3. The D gene is left open where the match is weak. Not all rows give a size; the values are once, few, many and, for expanded clones, a class.

.	TRBJ1-4	.	TRBV7-3	CAGSLTGGPLEKLFF	TGTGCCGGCAGCTTAACGGGGGGTCCCCTTGAAAAACTGTTTTTT
.	TRBJ1-4	many	TRBV12-3/TRBV12-4	CASSREKGKLFF	TGTGCCAGCAGTCGGGAAAAGGGAAAACTGTTTTTT
TRBD2	TRBJ2-2	many	TRBV29-1	CSASTSGGNTGELFF	TGCAGCGCATCGACTAGCGGGGGGAACACCGGGGAGCTGTTTTTT
.	TRBJ1-5	.	TRBV7-9	CASSLAWQGGSNQPQHF	TGTGCCAGCAGCTTGGCGTGGCAGGGCGGGAGCAATCAGCCCCAGCATTTT
.	TRBJ1-2	.	TRBV7-9	CASSLGPPLGQDGYTF	TGTGCCAGCAGCTTAGGCCCGCCGTTGGGGCAGGATGGCTACACCTTC
.	TRBJ1-5	.	TRBV2	CASSQLGKRNQPQHF	TGTGCCAGCAGCCAATTGGGGAAGCGCAATCAGCCCCAGCATTTT
TRBD1	TRBJ2-7	.	TRBV2	CASSSLGQVAYEQYF	TGTGCCAGCAGTTCACTGGGACAGGTAGCCTACGAGCAGTACTTC
.	TRBJ1-1	.	TRBV2	CASSPLGGGSMNTEAFF	TGTGCCAGCTCACCCCTGGGCGGCGGGAGTATGAACACTGAAGCTTTCTTT
TRBD2	TRBJ2-7	.	TRBV7-2	CASNNGGTAYEQYF	TGTGCCAGCAACAACGGGGGGACTGCCTACGAGCAGTACTTC
.	TRBJ2-7	.	TRBV11-2	CASSLKWGDYEQYF	TGTGCCAGCAGCTTAAAATGGGGGGACTACGAGCAGTACTTC
.	TRBJ1-1	many	TRBV2	CASMAPNTEAFF	TGTGCCAGCATGGCCCCGAACACTGAAGCTTTCTTT
TRBD2	TRBJ2-7	.	TRBV7-9	CASSLGGRDYEQYF	TGTGCCAGCAGCTTAGGCGGGAGAGACTACGAGCAGTACTTC
TRBD2	TRBJ2-3	.	TRBV7-2	CASSLRQGGSTDTQYF	TGTGCCAGCAGCTTAAGGCAGGGAGGGAGCACAGATACGCAGTATTTT
.	TRBJ2-5	once	TRBV6-1	CASMAQYF	TGTGCCAGCATGGCCCAGTACTTC
.	TRBJ1-2	few	TRBV12-3/TRBV12-4	CASSLSAGWDGYTF	TGTGCCAGCAGTTTAAGCGCGGGGTGGGATGGCTACACCTTC
TRBD2	TRBJ2-7	.	TRBV7-9	CASSFTSGTYEQYF	TGTGCCAGCAGCTTTACTAGCGGCACCTACGAGCAGTACTTC
TRBD1	TRBJ1-2	.	TRBV7-6	CASSLAVQGFGGYTF	TGTGCCAGCAGCTTAGCCGTACAGGGGTTCGGTGGCTACACCTTC
TRBD1	TRBJ2-5	many	TRBV7-2	CASSSDRGRETQYF	TGTGCCAGCAGCTCGGACAGGGGGCGTGAGACCCAGTACTTC
.	TRBJ1-4	once	TRBV24-1	CATSREDSNQPHPEKLFF	TGTGCCACCAGTCGTGAAGATAGCAATCAGCCCCATCCTGAAAAACTGTTTTTT
.	TRBJ1-1	many	TRBV7-9	CASSSTLNTEAFF	TGTGCCAGCAGCTCGACACTGAACACTGAAGCTTTCTTT
TRBD1	TRBJ1-5	.	TRBV12-3/TRBV12-4	CASSFRQGGSNQPQHF	TGTGCCAGCAGTTTCCGACAGGGAGGAAGCAATCAGCCCCAGCATTTT
TRBD1	TRBJ2-7	few	TRBV6-5	CASSLPGTGGNEQYF	TGTGCCAGCAGCTTGCCTGGGACAGGGGGCAACGAGCAGTACTTC
.	TRBJ1-5	many	TRBV9	CASSPEIGDEPQHF	TGTGCCAGCAGCCCTGAGATAGGGGATGAGCCCCAGCATTTT
.	TRBJ2-5	few	TRBV5-6	CASSLWWRQSQETQYF	TGTGCCAGCAGCTTGTGGTGGCGACAGTCCCAAGAGACCCAGTACTTC
.	TRBJ2-7	.	TRBV12-3/TRBV12-4	CASGLDTTPYEQYF	TGTGCTAGTGGTTTAGACACTACGCCCTACGAGCAGTACTTC
TRBD1	TRBJ1-5	many	TRBV9	CASGTGDQPQHF	TGTGCCAGCGGGACAGGGGATCAGCCCCAGCATTTT
.	TRBJ2-6	many	TRBV20-1	CSALIRSGANVLTF	TGCAGTGCCCTCATACGCTCTGGGGCCAACGTCCTGACTTTC
TRBD1	TRBJ1-4	.	TRBV2	CASRGTGEVGEKLFF	TGTGCCAGCAGGGGGACAGGGGAAGTCGGCGAAAAACTGTTTTTT
TRBD1	TRBJ1-2	.	TRBV9	CASSPRTGSDYGYTF	TGTGCCAGCAGCCCTCGGACAGGGAGCGACTATGGCTACACCTTC
.	TRBJ1-5	.	TRBV12-3/TRBV12-4	CASSLGAEDQPQHF	TGTGCCAGCAGTTTAGGGGCAGAGGATCAGCCCCAGCATTTT
TRBD1	TRBJ1-2	many	TRBV2	CASSKDRGDGYTF	TGTGCCAGCTCTAAAGACAGGGGTGATGGCTACACCTTC
.	TRBJ1-6	.	TRBV7-2	CASSVGGGRSPLHF	TGTGCCAGCAGCGTAGGGGGGGGCAGGTCACCCCTCCACTTT
.	TRBJ1-1	.	TRBV2	CASSLHEGKGTEAFF	TGTGCCAGCAGTTTGCATGAGGGGAAAGGGACTGAAGCTTTCTTT
TRBD1	TRBJ1-2	many	TRBV15	CATSRDRASGYTF	TGTGCCACCAGCCGGGACAGGGCTAGTGGCTACACCTTC
TRBD1	TRBJ1-1	.	TRBV3-1	CASSPRQGGGTEAFF	TGTGCCAGCAGCCCCCGACAGGGTGGGGGCACTGAAGCTTTCTTT
.	TRBJ2-2	few	TRBV7-2	CASSLGVDTGELFF	TGTGCCAGCAGCTTGGGGGTAGACACCGGGGAGCTGTTTTTT
TRBD1	TRBJ1-1	few	TRBV29-1	CSVETYRQGPTEAFF	TGCAGCGTTGAGACCTACCGACAGGGTCCCACTGAAGCTTTCTTT
TRBD1	TRBJ1-2	.	TRBV29-1	CSVEGQGEDYGYTF	TGCAGCGTTGAAGGACAGGGAGAGGACTATGGCTACACCTTC
.	TRBJ1-5	.	TRBV24-1	CATGHSNQPQHF	TGTGCCACGGGACATTCCAATCAGCCCCAGCATTTT
TRBD2	TRBJ2-7	.	TRBV29-1	CRHSGRGGYEQYF	TGCAGACATAGCGGGAGAGGAGGGTACGAGCAGTACTTC
TRBD1	TRBJ1-4	.	TRBV7-6	CASSRGGTGKQKLFF	TGTGCCAGCAGCCGGGGGGGGACAGGGAAGCAAAAACTGTTTTTT
TRBD1	TRBJ2-7	.	TRBV9	CASSLRRTGGAYEQYF	TGTGCCAGCAGCCTCCGGAGGACAGGGGGTGCCTACGAGCAGTACTTC
.	TRBJ1-3	.	TRBV7-2	CASSFGRGPPGNTIYF	TGTGCCAGCAGCTTCGGACGGGGACCCCCTGGAAACACCATATATTTT
.	TRBJ1-1	many	TRBV7-9	CASSPTGGDTEAFF	TGTGCCAGCAGCCCCACCGGTGGGGACACTGAAGCTTTCTTT
TRBD2	TRBJ2-5	.	TRBV20-1	CSASSGRGVELTQYF	TGCAGTGCTAGCAGCGGGAGGGGGGTTGAATTGACCCAGTACTTC
.	TRBJ1-1	few	TRBV20-1	CSARELTANTEAFF	TGCAGTGCTAGAGAATTGACAGCAAACACTGAAGCTTTCTTT
TRBD2	TRBJ2-5	few	TRBV7-9	CASSRVPGLAEGEETQYF	TGTGCCAGCAGCCGGGTCCCGGGACTAGCGGAAGGAGAAGAGACCCAGTACTTC
.	TRBJ1-3	.	TRBV6-1	CAAIGSGNTIYF	TGTGCCGCGATAGGGTCTGGAAACACCATATATTTT
TRBD1	TRBJ1-4	.	TRBV9	CASSGDRVHEKLFF	TGTGCCAGCAGCGGGGACAGGGTGCATGAAAAACTGTTTTTT
TRBD1	TRBJ1-2	many	TRBV11-2	CASSSDQGGGGYTF	TGTGCCAGCAGCTCAGATCAGGGGGGCGGTGGCTACACCTTC
.	TRBJ1-3	few	TRBV7-2	CASSLDRTVTIYF	TGTGCCAGCAGCTTAGACCGGACAGTAACCATATATTTT
.	TRBJ1-2	.	TRBV9	CASSVAGDQVAGYTF	TGTGCCAGCAGCGTAGCGGGGGACCAGGTGGCTGGCTACACCTTC
.	TRBJ2-5	.	TRBV7-2	CASSSDYRQETQYF	TGTGCCAGCAGCTCGGACTACCGACAAGAGACCCAGTACTTC
TRBD2	TRBJ2-5	few	TRBV20-1	CSARGTRTRVETQYF	TGCAGTGCTAGAGGGACTAGGACCCGAGTAGAGACCCAGTACTTC
.	TRBJ1-5	.	TRBV9	CASSQSRSINQPQHF	TGTGCCAGCAGCCAATCCCGGTCCATCAATCAGCCCCAGCATTTT
.	TRBJ1-2	many	TRBV28	CASTGVSTTNYGYTF	TGTGCCAGCACGGGGGTTAGCACCACTAACTATGGCTACACCTTC
TRBD1	TRBJ1-1	many	TRBV10-3	CASRRQGDTEAFF	TGTGCCAGCAGGCGCCAGGGGGACACTGAAGCTTTCTTT